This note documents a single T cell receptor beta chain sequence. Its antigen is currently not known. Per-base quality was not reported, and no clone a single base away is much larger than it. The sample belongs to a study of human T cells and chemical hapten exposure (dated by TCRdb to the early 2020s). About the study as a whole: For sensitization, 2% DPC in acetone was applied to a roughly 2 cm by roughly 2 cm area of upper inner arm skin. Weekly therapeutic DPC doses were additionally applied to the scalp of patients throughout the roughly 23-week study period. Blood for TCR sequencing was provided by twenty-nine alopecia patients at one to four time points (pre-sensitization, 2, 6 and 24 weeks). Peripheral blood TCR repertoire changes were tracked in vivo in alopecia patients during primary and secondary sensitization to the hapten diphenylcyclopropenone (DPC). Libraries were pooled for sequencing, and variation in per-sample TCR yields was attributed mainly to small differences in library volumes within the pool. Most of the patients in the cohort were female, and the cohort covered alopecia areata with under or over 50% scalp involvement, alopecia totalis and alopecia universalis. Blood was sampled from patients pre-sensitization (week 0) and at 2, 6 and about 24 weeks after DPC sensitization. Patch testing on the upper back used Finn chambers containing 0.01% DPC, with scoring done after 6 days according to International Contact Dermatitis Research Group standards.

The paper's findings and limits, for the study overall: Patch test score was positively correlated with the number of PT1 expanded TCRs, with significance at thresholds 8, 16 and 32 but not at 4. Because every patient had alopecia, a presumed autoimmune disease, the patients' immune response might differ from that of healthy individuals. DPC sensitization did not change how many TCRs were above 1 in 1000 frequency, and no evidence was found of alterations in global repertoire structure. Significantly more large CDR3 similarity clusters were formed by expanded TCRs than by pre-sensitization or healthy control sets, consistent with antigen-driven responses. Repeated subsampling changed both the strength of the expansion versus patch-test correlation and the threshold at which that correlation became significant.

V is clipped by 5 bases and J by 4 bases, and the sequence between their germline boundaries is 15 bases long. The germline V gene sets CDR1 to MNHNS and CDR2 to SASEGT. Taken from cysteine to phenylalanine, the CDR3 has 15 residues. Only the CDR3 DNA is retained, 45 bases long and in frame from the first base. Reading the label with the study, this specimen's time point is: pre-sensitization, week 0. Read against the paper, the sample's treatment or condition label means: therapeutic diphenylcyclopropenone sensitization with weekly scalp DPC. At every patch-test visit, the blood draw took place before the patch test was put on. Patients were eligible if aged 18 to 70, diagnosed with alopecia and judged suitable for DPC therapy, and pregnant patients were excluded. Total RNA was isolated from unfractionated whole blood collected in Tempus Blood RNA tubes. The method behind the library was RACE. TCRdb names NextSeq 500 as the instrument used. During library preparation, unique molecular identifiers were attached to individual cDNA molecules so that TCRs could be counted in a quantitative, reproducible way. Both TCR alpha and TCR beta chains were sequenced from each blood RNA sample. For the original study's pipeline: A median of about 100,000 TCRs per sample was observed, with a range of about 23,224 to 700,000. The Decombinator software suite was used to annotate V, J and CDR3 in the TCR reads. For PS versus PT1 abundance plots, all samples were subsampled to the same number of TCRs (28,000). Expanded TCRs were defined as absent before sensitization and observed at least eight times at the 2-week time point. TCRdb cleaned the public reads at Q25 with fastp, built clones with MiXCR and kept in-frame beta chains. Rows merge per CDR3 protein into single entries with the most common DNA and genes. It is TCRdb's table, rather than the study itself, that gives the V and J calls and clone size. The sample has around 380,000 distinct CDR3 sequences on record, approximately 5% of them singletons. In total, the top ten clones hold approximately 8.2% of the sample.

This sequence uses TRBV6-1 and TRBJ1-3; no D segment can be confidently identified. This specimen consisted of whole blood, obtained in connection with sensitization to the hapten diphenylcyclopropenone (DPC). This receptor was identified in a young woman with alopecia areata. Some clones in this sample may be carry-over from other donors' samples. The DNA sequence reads TGTGCCAGCAGTCCCCGTGGGTCTCTGGGAAACACCATATATTTT. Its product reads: CASSPRGSLGNTIYF.